The sequence of this TCR beta chain was determined in a study of PD-1 blockade in classical Hodgkin lymphoma. Overall study findings and caveats: Patients excluded were those beginning nivolumab under 1 year after ASCT.

Sequencing used immunoSEQ multiplex PCR; TCRdb keeps in-frame clones, though not all of them. The table lists around 53,000 clones, about 75% of them singletons. This clone was observed many times. What it recognizes is unknown. The CDR3 totals 14 residues. V lost 5 bases, J lost 5 bases, and 8 bases stayed unmatched. In germline, CDR1 is MDHEN, CDR2 SYDVKM. Time point indicated: cycle 4 day 1 (C4D1), after about 6 weeks of nivolumab. With no exception, relapse followed autologous stem cell transplantation in all patients, and brentuximab vedotin exposure varied. This TCR came from a human donor with classical Hodgkin lymphoma. The sample here was peripheral blood mononuclear cells (PBMCs), taken before the fourth cycle of nivolumab. The V gene is TRBV28, the J gene TRBJ1-2, with 7 bases matching TRBD1. The DNA of the CDR3 is TGTGCCAGCAGTGATCCGACAGGGAGATATGGCTACACCTTC. Translated, it gives CASSDPTGRYGYTF.